The rows below give T cell receptor beta chains drawn from one sample of a study of shared clonotypes between healthy human individuals. Only in-frame clones appear in the TCRdb table, and some are missing; sequencing was by immunoSEQ multiplex PCR. The repertoire has 950,000 to 1,300,000 clones, 60% to 80% of them found once; the top ten carry approximately 1.5%. The sequenced material came from memory CD4+ T cells sorted from blood. The source of these receptors is a man between 18 and 29 years old in good health. Each CDR3 is given with its conserved first and last residue. A D gene is named only where the DNA matches it firmly. Not every row has a clone size; where given, it reads once, few, many or a size class.

CDR3nt | CDR3aa | d_gene | j_gene | abundance | v_gene
TGTGCCAGCAGTCCTTACGAGCAGTACTTC | CASSPYEQYF | . | TRBJ2-7 | . | TRBV6-4
TGTGCCAGCAGCTTGTTAAGAGAGACCCAGTACTTC | CASSLLRETQYF | . | TRBJ2-5 | . | TRBV5-4
TGTGCCAGCACCGGACAGGGGGGGACAGATACGCAGTATTTT | CASTGQGGTDTQYF | TRBD1 | TRBJ2-3 | . | TRBV2
TGTGCCTGGAGTGCTAGCGGGACCCACCACTTC | CAWSASGTHHF | TRBD2 | TRBJ2-5 | . | TRBV30
TGTGCCAGCAGCTTAGTCCAGCAATACGAGCAGTACTTC | CASSLVQQYEQYF | . | TRBJ2-7 | . | TRBV7-2
TGTGCCAGCTCAAGGGACGGCCCCTACGAGCAGTACTTC | CASSRDGPYEQYF | . | TRBJ2-7 | once | TRBV18
TGTGCCTGGAGTCTGGGCGGGCCGGGAATGCGCGAGCAGTACTTC | CAWSLGGPGMREQYF | . | TRBJ2-7 | . | TRBV30
TGTGCCATCAGTGAGTCTTTAGCGGGATGGACCCAGTACTTC | CAISESLAGWTQYF | TRBD2 | TRBJ2-5 | once | TRBV10-3
TGCGCCAGCAGCGGGACAGGGGAGGTTGGTCAAGCTTTCTTT | CASSGTGEVGQAFF | TRBD1 | TRBJ1-1 | few | TRBV10-1
TGTGCCATCAGTGCGGGAAACAGGGGTAGTGAGCAGTTCTTC | CAISAGNRGSEQFF | TRBD1 | TRBJ2-1 | . | TRBV10-3
TGTGCCAGCAGCTTTGATAGCAATCAGCCCCAGCATTTT | CASSFDSNQPQHF | . | TRBJ1-5 | . | TRBV5-4
TGTGCCAGCAGCTTAGAACCCGAGAGGTCCTACGAGCAGTACTTC | CASSLEPERSYEQYF | . | TRBJ2-7 | . | TRBV7-2
TGTGCCAGCAGGTCTATAGCGGGGAGCTCCTACAATGAGCAGTTCTTC | CASRSIAGSSYNEQFF | TRBD2 | TRBJ2-1 | . | TRBV2
TGTGCCAGCAGCAGAGAACGGGACTCCTCAGCCGGGGAGCTGTTTTTT | CASSRERDSSAGELFF | . | TRBJ2-2 | . | TRBV2
TGTGCCAGCAGCCGCGGCGGGGACAGACAATTCTCTGGAAACACCATATATTTT | CASSRGGDRQFSGNTIYF | TRBD1 | TRBJ1-3 | once | TRBV5-4
TGCGCCAGCAGCGGGGGACCCTGGGGAAACACTGAAGCTTTCTTT | CASSGGPWGNTEAFF | . | TRBJ1-1 | . | TRBV5-1
TGCGCCAGCAGTGACCCTGGGGGTAGCGGCACAGATACGCAGTATTTT | CASSDPGGSGTDTQYF | . | TRBJ2-3 | . | TRBV10-2
TGTGCCAGTAGAGAGGGGGCCTTCTACGAGCAGTACTTC | CASREGAFYEQYF | TRBD1 | TRBJ2-7 | . | TRBV19
TGTGCCAGCAGACTGATAGCCTACGAGCAGTACTTC | CASRLIAYEQYF | . | TRBJ2-7 | . | TRBV6-1
TGTGCCAGCAGCCCCCAGGAGGAGCCCCAGCATTTT | CASSPQEEPQHF | . | TRBJ1-5 | . | TRBV7-8
TGTGCTAGTGGTCCGGGGGGGCACGGGACCCAGTACTTC | CASGPGGHGTQYF | TRBD2 | TRBJ2-5 | . | TRBV12-5
TGTGCCAGCTCACCTCTAGCGGGCCGGGAGACCCAGTACTTC | CASSPLAGRETQYF | TRBD2 | TRBJ2-5 | . | TRBV18
TGTGCCAGCAGTCCCCCTCTCAGGGCGTCTGGCTACACCTTC | CASSPPLRASGYTF | . | TRBJ1-2 | . | TRBV28
TGCGCCAGCAGCCAAAGTGCCTACAATGAGCAGTTCTTC | CASSQSAYNEQFF | . | TRBJ2-1 | . | TRBV4-3
TGTGCCAGCAGCTCCTCGAAGCGGGGGGTGCAAGAGACCCAGTACTTC | CASSSSKRGVQETQYF | TRBD2 | TRBJ2-5 | many | TRBV7-3
TGCGCCAGCAGCTTTGGGGTTAGTTCTGGGGCCAACGTCCTGACTTTC | CASSFGVSSGANVLTF | . | TRBJ2-6 | . | TRBV5-1
TGCGCCAGCAGCTACGGACAGGGGGCCGGGGAGACCCAGTACTTC | CASSYGQGAGETQYF | TRBD1 | TRBJ2-5 | . | TRBV5-1
TGCGCCAGCAGCTTGGTGCTAGCGGGCTTCACAGATACGCAGTATTTT | CASSLVLAGFTDTQYF | TRBD2 | TRBJ2-3 | . | TRBV5-1
TGTGCCAGCAGTTACAAGGAGAGGGGCACCGGGGAGCTGTTTTTT | CASSYKERGTGELFF | . | TRBJ2-2 | . | TRBV6-5
TGCGCCAGCAGCCACTCCGGGACAGGGGGTTCTTCTAGCACAGATACGCAGTATTTT | CASSHSGTGGSSSTDTQYF | TRBD1 | TRBJ2-3 | . | TRBV4-1
TGTGCCACCAGCGGAGCCTCACTAGGGAATGAGCAGTTCTTC | CATSGASLGNEQFF | . | TRBJ2-1 | few | TRBV15
TGTGCCAGAAGCTTTGACAGGGGGCGCGCCCGGGATTACGAGCAGTACTTC | CARSFDRGRARDYEQYF | TRBD1 | TRBJ2-7 | few | TRBV5-3
TGTGCCAGCAGCCAGAGAGAGGGGGGCACAGATACGCAGTATTTT | CASSQREGGTDTQYF | . | TRBJ2-3 | . | TRBV2
TGTGCCATCAGGAGCACAGCCGAAGAGACCCAGTACTTC | CAIRSTAEETQYF | . | TRBJ2-5 | . | TRBV10-3
TGTGCCAGCAGCGCCGGGACATTAAACACCGGGGAGCTGTTTTTT | CASSAGTLNTGELFF | . | TRBJ2-2 | . | TRBV7-9
TGTGCCAGCAGTCCCTGGGACAGGTTGTTAGATACGCAGTATTTT | CASSPWDRLLDTQYF | TRBD1 | TRBJ2-3 | . | TRBV27
TGTGCCAGCAGCTTACAGACGTCCTACGAGCAGTACTTC | CASSLQTSYEQYF | . | TRBJ2-7 | . | TRBV11-2
TGCAGCGTTGAAAGGACAGGGATCATGGGGTACCAAGAGACCCAGTACTTC | CSVERTGIMGYQETQYF | TRBD1 | TRBJ2-5 | . | TRBV29-1
TGTGCCAGCAGCTTGACGGCCAGCGATGCTAGTGAGCAGTACTTC | CASSLTASDASEQYF | . | TRBJ2-7 | few | TRBV11-3
TGTGCCAGCAGCTCAGAGCGGGGGTCCTACAATGAGCAGTTCTTC | CASSSERGSYNEQFF | TRBD2 | TRBJ2-1 | . | TRBV27
TGTGCCAGCTCCCCCGAACTGGGCTCAGCTGCTTTCTTT | CASSPELGSAAFF | . | TRBJ1-1 | . | TRBV18
TGTGCCAGCAGCTTGTTCCCTGGCGGGGGAACTCGCGAGCAGTACTTC | CASSLFPGGGTREQYF | TRBD2 | TRBJ2-7 | . | TRBV5-4
TGCAGCGTTCGGGGGAAGGGGAACACCGGGGAGCTGTTTTTT | CSVRGKGNTGELFF | . | TRBJ2-2 | . | TRBV29-1
TGTGCCGCAGGGGACAGAGTAAACTACGAGCAGTACTTC | CAAGDRVNYEQYF | . | TRBJ2-7 | . | TRBV21-1
TGTGCCAGCAGATCCCTTTCGGGCAGGGATAATTCACCCCTCCACTTT | CASRSLSGRDNSPLHF | . | TRBJ1-6 | . | TRBV28
TGTGCCAGCAGCCACTCTGATACGCAGTATTTT | CASSHSDTQYF | . | TRBJ2-3 | . | TRBV7-9
TGTGCCAGCAGCTTAACGGGGGGGTCTAACTATGGCTACACCTTC | CASSLTGGSNYGYTF | . | TRBJ1-2 | . | TRBV7-9
TGCGCCAGCAGCTTGGGTGGGACTAGCGGGGAAGAGCAGTACTTC | CASSLGGTSGEEQYF | TRBD2 | TRBJ2-7 | . | TRBV5-1
TGTGCCAGCACCTTCGGGACCTCCGGCGTAGACATTCAGTACTTC | CASTFGTSGVDIQYF | . | TRBJ2-4 | . | TRBV7-9
TGCGCCAGCAGCCAAGAACTGGGGTCAAGCGGGGGCTACACCTTC | CASSQELGSSGGYTF | . | TRBJ1-2 | . | TRBV4-3
TGTGCCAGCAGCAGCGGGGGGGCCACAGATACGCAGTATTTT | CASSSGGATDTQYF | TRBD2 | TRBJ2-3 | . | TRBV6-1
TGCGCCAGCAGCTTGGTAGCGGGGGCTTCCTACAATGAGCAGTTCTTC | CASSLVAGASYNEQFF | TRBD2 | TRBJ2-1 | . | TRBV5-1
TGTGCCAGCAGTCTCGGGACTAGCGGGAACACAGATACGCAGTATTTT | CASSLGTSGNTDTQYF | TRBD2 | TRBJ2-3 | . | TRBV2
TGCGCCAGCAACAGTGGCGAGGGGTTTGACTATGGCTACACCTTC | CASNSGEGFDYGYTF | . | TRBJ1-2 | many | TRBV5-1
TGTGCCAGCAGTGAATCAGGAATCAGGGACTATGGCTACACCTTC | CASSESGIRDYGYTF | . | TRBJ1-2 | . | TRBV6-1
TGCGCCAGCAGCCAAGAAGGGACGGGGGCCAATGAGCAGTTCTTC | CASSQEGTGANEQFF | . | TRBJ2-1 | . | TRBV4-3